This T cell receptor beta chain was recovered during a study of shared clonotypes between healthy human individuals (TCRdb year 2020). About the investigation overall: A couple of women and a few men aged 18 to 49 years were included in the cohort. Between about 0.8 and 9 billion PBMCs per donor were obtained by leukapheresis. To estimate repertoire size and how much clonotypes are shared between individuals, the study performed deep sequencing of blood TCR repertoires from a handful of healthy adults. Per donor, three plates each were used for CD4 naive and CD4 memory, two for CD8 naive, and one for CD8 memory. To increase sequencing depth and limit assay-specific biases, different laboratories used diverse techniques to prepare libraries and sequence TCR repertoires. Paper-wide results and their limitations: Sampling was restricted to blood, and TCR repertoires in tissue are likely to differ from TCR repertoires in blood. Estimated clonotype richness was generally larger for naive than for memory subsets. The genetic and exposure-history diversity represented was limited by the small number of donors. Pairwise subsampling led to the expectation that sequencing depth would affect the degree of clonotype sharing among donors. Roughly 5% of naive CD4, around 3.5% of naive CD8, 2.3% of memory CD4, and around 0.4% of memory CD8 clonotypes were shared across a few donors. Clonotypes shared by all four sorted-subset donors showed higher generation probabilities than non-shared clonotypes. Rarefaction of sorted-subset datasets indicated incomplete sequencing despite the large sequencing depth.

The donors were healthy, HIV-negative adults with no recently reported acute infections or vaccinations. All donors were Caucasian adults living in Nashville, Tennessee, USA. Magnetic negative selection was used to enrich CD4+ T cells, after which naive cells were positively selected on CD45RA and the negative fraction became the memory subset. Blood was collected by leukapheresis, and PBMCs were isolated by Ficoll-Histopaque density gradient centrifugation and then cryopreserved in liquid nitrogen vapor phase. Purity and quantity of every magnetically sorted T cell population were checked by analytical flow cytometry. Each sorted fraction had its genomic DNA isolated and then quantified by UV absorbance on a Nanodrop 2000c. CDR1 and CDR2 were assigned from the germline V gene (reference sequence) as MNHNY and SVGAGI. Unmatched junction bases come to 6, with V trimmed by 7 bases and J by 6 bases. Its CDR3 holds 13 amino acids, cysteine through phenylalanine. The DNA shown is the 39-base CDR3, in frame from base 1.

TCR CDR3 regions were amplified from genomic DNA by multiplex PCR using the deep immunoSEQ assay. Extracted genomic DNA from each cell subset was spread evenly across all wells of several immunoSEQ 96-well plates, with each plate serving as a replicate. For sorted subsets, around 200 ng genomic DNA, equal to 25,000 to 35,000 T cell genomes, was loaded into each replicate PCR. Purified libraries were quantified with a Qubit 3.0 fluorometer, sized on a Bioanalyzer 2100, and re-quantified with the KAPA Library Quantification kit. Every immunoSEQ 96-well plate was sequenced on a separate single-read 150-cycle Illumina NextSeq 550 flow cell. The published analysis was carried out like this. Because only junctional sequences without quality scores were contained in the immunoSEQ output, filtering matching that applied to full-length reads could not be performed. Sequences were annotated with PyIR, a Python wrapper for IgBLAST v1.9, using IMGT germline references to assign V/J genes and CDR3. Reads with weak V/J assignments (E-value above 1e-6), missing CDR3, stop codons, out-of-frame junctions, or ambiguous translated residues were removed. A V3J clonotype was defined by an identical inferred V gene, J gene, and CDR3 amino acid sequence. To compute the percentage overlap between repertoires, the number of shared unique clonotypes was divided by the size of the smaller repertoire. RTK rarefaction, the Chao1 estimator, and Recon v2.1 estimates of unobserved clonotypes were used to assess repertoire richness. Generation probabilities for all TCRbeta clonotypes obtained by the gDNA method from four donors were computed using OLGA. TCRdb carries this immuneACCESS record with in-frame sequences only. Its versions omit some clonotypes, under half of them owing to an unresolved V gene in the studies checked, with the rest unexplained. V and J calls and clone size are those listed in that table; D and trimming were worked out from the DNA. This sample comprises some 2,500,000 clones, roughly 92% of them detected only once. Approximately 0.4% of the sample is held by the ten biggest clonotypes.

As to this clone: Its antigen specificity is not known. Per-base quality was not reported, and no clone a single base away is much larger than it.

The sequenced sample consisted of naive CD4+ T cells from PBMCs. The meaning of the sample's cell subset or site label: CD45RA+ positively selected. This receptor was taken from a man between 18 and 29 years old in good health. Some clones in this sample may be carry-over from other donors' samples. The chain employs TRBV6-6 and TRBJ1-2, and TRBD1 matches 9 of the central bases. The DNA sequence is TGTGCCAGCAAACTGACAGGGGGAAATGGCTACACCTTC. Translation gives CASKLTGGNGYTF.